This TCR beta chain came from a study of blood T cell repertoires in COVID-19. Overall study: T cells, B-cell-depleted T cells, or PBMCs provided the cDNA or gDNA that served as material.

Profiled with immunoSEQ multiplex PCR; TCRdb holds only in-frame clones, not every one. Found here are 240,000 or so clones, 70% to 90% of them singletons; the top ten hold around 2.9%. Germline loops: CDR1 MNHEY, CDR2 SVGAGI. The CDR3 spans 14 residues. Losses at the gene ends were 7 bases for V and 1 base for J; bases not matched to a gene: 6. The rearrangement joins TRBV6-5 to TRBJ1-1; 7 positions match TRBD1. The sequenced material came from peripheral blood. This sequence originates from a woman aged 30 to 39 who had recovered from COVID-19. The CDR3 is CASTPGTANTEAFF. Here the CDR3 DNA reads TGTGCCAGCACTCCCGGGACAGCGAACACTGAAGCTTTCTTT.